The 11 T cell receptor beta chains listed next were all sequenced from one sample in a study of blood T cell repertoires in COVID-19. Sequenced by immunoSEQ multiplex PCR; TCRdb stores in-frame clones only, minus some. Of about 160,000 clones in the sample, 87% were seen once. The source material was peripheral blood. The receptors shown here come from a woman aged 55-69 years with active or convalescent COVID-19.

The chain carries TRBV9 and TRBJ2-3; possibly TRBD2 for D (6 bases). The V and J ends lost 0 bases and 8 bases respectively, with 13 bases between them. The CDR3 extends over 14 amino acids. Germline V gene data show CDR1 as SGDLS and CDR2 as YYNGEE. The CDR3 DNA sequence: TGTGCCAGCAGCGTAGTTTCTAGCGAGGCTACGCAGTATTTT. Protein product: CASSVVSSEATQYF.

V gene TRBV18 combines with J gene TRBJ2-3, with unresolved D. CDR1 KGHSH and CDR2 LQKENI come from the germline V gene. V shed 5 bases and J shed 4 bases, with 16 bases lying between them. The CDR3 runs 15 residues. CDR3 loop: CASSSDLGFADTQYF. The CDR3 DNA reads TGTGCCAGCTCATCGGATCTCGGGTTTGCAGATACGCAGTATTTT.

The CDR3 bases are TGCGCCAGCAGCCAACCCGGGACAGGGGGCTTTTTGGGTGGCTACACCTTC. The encoded protein is CASSQPGTGGFLGGYTF. The chain recombines TRBV4-1 with TRBJ1-2; TRBD1 agrees at 12 bases. CDR1 and CDR2 (germline): MGHRA, YSYEKL. CDR3 size: 17 residues. After removal of 2 bases from V and 7 bases from J, the junction contained 11 bases not matched to a gene.

The CDR3 is CATSRDRDRATNEKLFF. CDR3 sequence (DNA): TGTGCCACCAGCAGAGATCGGGACAGGGCGACTAATGAAAAACTGTTTTTT. The rearrangement links TRBV15 to TRBJ1-4; 9 positions agree with TRBD1. The CDR3 is 17 amino acids. V lost 0 bases to trimming and J lost 2 bases; unmatched junction nucleotides: 4. Germline assignment: CDR1 LNHNV and CDR2 YYDKDF (reference sequence).

This clone was picked up one time. The rearrangement uses TRBV6-5 and TRBJ2-7; the match to TRBD1 covers 7 bases. The J segment lost 6 bases and the V segment lost 6 bases, leaving 11 bases of the junction unmatched. The CDR3 totals 14 residues. CDR1 is MNHEY and CDR2 is SVGAGI in the germline V gene. The chain's CDR3 is CASRHSGTVREQYF. Here the CDR3 DNA reads TGTGCCAGCAGACACTCCGGGACAGTCCGCGAGCAGTACTTC.

The chain employs TRBV4-1 and TRBJ2-1; 13 bases agree with TRBD2. The CDR3 covers 16 residues. The germline CDR1 and CDR2 sequences are MGHRA and YSYEKL. Trimming removed 4 bases from V and 1 base from J; junction bases left unmatched: 1. The CDR3 DNA sequence: TGCGCCAGCAGCCCGGGACTAGCGGGGTCCTACAATGAGCAGTTCTTC. Protein product: CASSPGLAGSYNEQFF.

The rearrangement joins TRBV5-1 to TRBJ2-1; 8 positions agree with TRBD1. The ends lost 4 bases at V and 8 bases at J; junction bases unmatched: 8. Per the germline V gene, CDR1 is SGHRS and CDR2 is YFSETQ. The length of the CDR3 is 14 residues. CDR3 DNA sequence: TGCGCCAGCAGCCCAGGACAGGGTTTCGATGAGCAGTTCTTC. As protein: CASSPGQGFDEQFF.

CDR3 loop: CASSYGGGKNTGELFF. DNA for the CDR3: TGTGCCAGCAGTTACGGCGGAGGAAAGAACACCGGGGAGCTGTTTTTT. This chain connects TRBV6-2 or TRBV6-3 to TRBJ2-2; possible D gene TRBD2, 5 bases. The CDR3 is 16 amino acids. Germline-derived CDR1 and CDR2 are MNHEY and SVGEGT. V lost 2 bases, J lost 1 base, and 11 bases lay in between.

The chain uses TRBV11-3 and TRBJ2-3; D may be TRBD1 (5 bases). Trimming cost V 4 bases and J 0 bases, with 8 bases left between them. Per the germline V gene, CDR1 is SGHNT and CDR2 is YENEEA. This CDR3 is built from 14 residues. CDR3 sequence reads: CASSSQASTDTQYF. The CDR3 DNA reads TGTGCCAGCAGCTCACAGGCTAGCACAGATACGCAGTATTTT.

The V call is TRBV6-2 or TRBV6-3, the J call TRBJ1-6; 11 bases are shared with TRBD1. Trimming at V came to 3 bases and at J to 6 bases, leaving 7 bases not matched to a gene. The germline CDR1 and CDR2 sequences are MNHEY and SVGEGT. The length of the CDR3 is 17 residues. CDR3 DNA: TGTGCCAGCAGTTATCCGGACAGGGGGCTAGGTAATTCACCCCTCCACTTT. This sequence encodes CASSYPDRGLGNSPLHF.

This clone was counted a few times. This chain joins TRBV18 and TRBJ2-2; 9 bases map to TRBD1. Per germline, CDR1 KGHSH and CDR2 LQKENI. Unmatched junction bases numbered 1, after V lost 2 bases and J lost 6 bases. The CDR3 runs 14 residues. The CDR3 region is CASSPYRGPGELFF. The CDR3 region has the DNA TGTGCCAGCTCACCATACAGGGGGCCCGGGGAGCTGTTTTTT.